The rows below give T cell receptor beta chains drawn from one sample of a study of esophageal squamous cell carcinoma under preoperative chemotherapy. TCRdb reprocessed the PCR reads with MiXCR, giving one entry per CDR3 protein. The sample consists of more than 15,000 distinct CDR3 sequences, 40% to 50% of them appearing once. Sampling was done from a patient given preoperative chemotherapy. Receptors were obtained from a human donor with esophageal squamous cell carcinoma. The donor label of this sample is uncertain. Both conserved end residues are part of each CDR3.

v_gene,j_gene,CDR3aa
TRBV25-1,-,CASSISGTNNEQYF
TRBV7-9,TRBJ2-5,CASTERREGETQYF
TRBV6-1,TRBJ2-2,CASRLGLNTGKLFF
TRBV19,TRBJ1-2,CASSGRTGGGGYTF
TRBV6-1,TRBJ2-1,CASSKLGFGNEQFF
TRBV12-5,-,CASGSYYEQYF
TRBV12-5,TRBJ2-3,CASGLTTGGKQYF
TRBV11-3,TRBJ2-3,CASSFRSRDRGGSTDTQYF
TRBV7-9,TRBJ2-5,CASSLAGTETQYF
TRBV29-1,TRBJ1-3,CSAKDVDTIYF
TRBV7-2,TRBJ2-1,CASSRSATEQFF
TRBV7-2,TRBJ2-3,CASSQGLVTDTQYF
TRBV5-1,TRBJ2-3,CASSTSGASTDTQYF
TRBV7-2,TRBJ2-5,CASSLVPSAVAQEIQYF
TRBV7-2,TRBJ2-7,CASSLGGQGYAYEQYF
TRBV7-2,TRBJ2-3,CASSARGLGATDTQYF
TRBV6-1,TRBJ2-5,CASSLVGNEQYF
TRBV7-2,TRBJ2-7,CASSLSQTYEQYF
TRBV7-9,TRBJ2-1,CASSLAGLGDEQFF
TRBV27,TRBJ2-5,CASSPVVFLETQYF